This T cell receptor beta chain comes out of a study of T cell responses to AZD1222 COVID-19 vaccine. Sequenced by immunoSEQ multiplex PCR; TCRdb stores in-frame clones only, minus some. Of 93,000 or so clones listed, over 75% are singletons. Overall study findings and caveats: Baseline serology detected seropositivity in only a handful of AZD1222 recipients.

With 2 bases removed from V and 5 bases from J, the gap between germline ends came to 10 bases. The CDR3 has 14 amino acids. CDR1 SNHLY and CDR2 FYNNEI come from the germline V gene. A remark on this clone: What it recognizes is unknown.

This clonotype originated in an adult in good health. The chain recombines TRBV2 with TRBJ1-5, with D possibly being TRBD1 (5 bases). The specimen was peripheral blood, collected on day 0 of AZD1222 vaccination. The DNA for the CDR3 is TGTGCCAGCAGTGAACAGGGTCTCGATCAGCCCCAGCATTTT. Translated, it gives CASSEQGLDQPQHF.